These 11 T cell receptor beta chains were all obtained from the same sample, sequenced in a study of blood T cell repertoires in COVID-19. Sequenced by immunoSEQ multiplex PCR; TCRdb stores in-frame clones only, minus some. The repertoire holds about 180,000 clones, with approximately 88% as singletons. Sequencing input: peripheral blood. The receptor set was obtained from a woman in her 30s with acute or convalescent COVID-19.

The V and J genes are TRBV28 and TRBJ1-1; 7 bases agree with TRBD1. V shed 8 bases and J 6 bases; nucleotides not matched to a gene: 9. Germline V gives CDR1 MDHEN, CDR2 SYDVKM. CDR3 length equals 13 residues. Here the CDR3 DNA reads TGTGCCAGCTCCAGACAGGGAAGGGCTGAAGCTTTCTTT. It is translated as CASSRQGRAEAFF.

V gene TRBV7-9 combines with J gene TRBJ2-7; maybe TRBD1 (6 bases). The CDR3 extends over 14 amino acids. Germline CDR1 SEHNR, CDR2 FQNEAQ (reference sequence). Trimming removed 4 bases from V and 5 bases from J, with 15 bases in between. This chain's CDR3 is CASSSFRGFHEQYF. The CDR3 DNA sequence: TGTGCCAGCAGCTCTTTTAGGGGGTTCCACGAGCAGTACTTC.

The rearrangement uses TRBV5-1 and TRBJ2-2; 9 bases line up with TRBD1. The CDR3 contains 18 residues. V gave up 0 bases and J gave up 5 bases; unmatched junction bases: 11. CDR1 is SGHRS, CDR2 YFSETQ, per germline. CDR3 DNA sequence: TGCGCCAGCAGCTTGGTGGTGTCCGGGACAGGGCTAACCGGGGAGCTGTTTTTT. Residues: CASSLVVSGTGLTGELFF.

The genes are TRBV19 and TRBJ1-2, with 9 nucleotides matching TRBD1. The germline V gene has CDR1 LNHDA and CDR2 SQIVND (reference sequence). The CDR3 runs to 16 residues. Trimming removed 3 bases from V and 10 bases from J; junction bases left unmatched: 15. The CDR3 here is CASSILGGTGSGPYTF. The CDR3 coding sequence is TGTGCCAGTAGTATTCTTGGCGGGACAGGGAGCGGACCCTACACCTTC.

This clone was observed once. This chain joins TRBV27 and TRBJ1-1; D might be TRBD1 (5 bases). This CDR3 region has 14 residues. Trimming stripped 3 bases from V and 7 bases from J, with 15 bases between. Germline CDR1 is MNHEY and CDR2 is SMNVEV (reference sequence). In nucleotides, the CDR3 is TGTGCCAGCAGTTTCCGACGGGGGGTTGGTGAAGCTTTCTTT. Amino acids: CASSFRRGVGEAFF.

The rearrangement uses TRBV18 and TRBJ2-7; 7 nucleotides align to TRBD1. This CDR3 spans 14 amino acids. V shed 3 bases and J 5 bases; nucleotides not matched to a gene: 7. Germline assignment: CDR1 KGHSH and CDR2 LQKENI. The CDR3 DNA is TGTGCCAGCTCACCGCGACAGGGTTTTGACGAGCAGTACTTC. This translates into CASSPRQGFDEQYF.

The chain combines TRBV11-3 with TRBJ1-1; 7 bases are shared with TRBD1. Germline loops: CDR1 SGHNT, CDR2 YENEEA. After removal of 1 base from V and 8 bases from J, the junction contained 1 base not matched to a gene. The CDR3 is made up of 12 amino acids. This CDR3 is CASSLGQGEAFF. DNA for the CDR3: TGTGCCAGCAGCTTAGGACAGGGCGAAGCTTTCTTT.

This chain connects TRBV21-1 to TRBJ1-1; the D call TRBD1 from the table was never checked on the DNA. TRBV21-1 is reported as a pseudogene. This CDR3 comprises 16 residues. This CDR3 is CASSSLLRVGATEAFF. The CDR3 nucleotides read TGTGCCAGCAGCTCCCTATTGAGGGTGGGGGCCACTGAAGCTTTCTTT.

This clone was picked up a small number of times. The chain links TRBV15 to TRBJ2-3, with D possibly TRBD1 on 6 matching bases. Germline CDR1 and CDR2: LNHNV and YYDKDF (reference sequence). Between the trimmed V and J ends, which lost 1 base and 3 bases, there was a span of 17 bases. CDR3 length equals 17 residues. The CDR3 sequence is CATSRGGQLGGTDTQYF. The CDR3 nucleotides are TGTGCCACCAGCAGAGGAGGACAGCTAGGGGGAACAGATACGCAGTATTTT.

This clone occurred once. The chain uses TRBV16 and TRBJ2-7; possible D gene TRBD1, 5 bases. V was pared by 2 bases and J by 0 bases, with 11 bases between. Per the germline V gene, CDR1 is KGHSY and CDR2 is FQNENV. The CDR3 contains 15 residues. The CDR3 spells CASSQLLDNSYEQYF. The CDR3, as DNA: TGTGCCAGCAGCCAACTTCTGGACAACTCCTACGAGCAGTACTTC.

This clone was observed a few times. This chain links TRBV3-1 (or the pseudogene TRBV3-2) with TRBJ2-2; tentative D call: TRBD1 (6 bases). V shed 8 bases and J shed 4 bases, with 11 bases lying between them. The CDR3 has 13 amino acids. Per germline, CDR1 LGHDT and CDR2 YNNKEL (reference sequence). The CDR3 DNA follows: TGTGCCAGCTCGGGACATAGCACCGGGGAGCTGTTTTTT. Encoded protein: CASSGHSTGELFF.